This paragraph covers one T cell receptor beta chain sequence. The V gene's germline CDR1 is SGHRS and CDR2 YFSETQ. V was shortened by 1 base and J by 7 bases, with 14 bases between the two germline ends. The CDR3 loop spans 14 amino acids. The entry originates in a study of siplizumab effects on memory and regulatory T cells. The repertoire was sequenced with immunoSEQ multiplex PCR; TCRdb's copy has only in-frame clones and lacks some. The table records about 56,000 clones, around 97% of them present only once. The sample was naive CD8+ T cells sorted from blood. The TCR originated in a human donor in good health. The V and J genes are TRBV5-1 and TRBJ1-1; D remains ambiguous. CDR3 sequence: CASSLRVDSIEAFF. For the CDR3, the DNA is TGCGCCAGCAGCTTGAGGGTAGATTCGATTGAAGCTTTCTTT.